This TCR beta chain was sequenced during a study of cytotoxic CD8 clonotypes in ibrutinib-treated CLL. Study outcomes and limitations: Clonality correlated strongly with circulating CD8+ T cells and exceeded age-matched healthy donors at baseline. Public clonotypes occurred uncommonly; on treatment, they contracted or remained stable.

Measured with immunoSEQ multiplex PCR; TCRdb has only the in-frame clones, and not every one. Found here are hundreds of thousands of clones, 60% to 75% of them singletons; the top ten hold 15%. CDR3 size: 16 residues. CDR1 is LGHNA, CDR2 YSLEER, per germline. Trimming took 4 bases from V and 2 from J, leaving 18 bases between them. This clone was picked up a small number of times. The antigen remains unidentified. PBMCs that had been cryopreserved were the source of 2 to 2.5 micrograms of genomic DNA for TCR beta libraries. This chain uses TRBV4-3 with TRBJ2-7, with D possibly being TRBD2 (5 bases). The source of this sequence is a human donor with chronic lymphocytic leukemia. This sample comprised PBMCs, obtained after 24 months of ibrutinib treatment. CDR3 sequence reads: CASSPLVSDGTYEQYF. DNA for the CDR3: TGCGCCAGCAGCCCTTTGGTTTCGGACGGGACCTACGAGCAGTACTTC.